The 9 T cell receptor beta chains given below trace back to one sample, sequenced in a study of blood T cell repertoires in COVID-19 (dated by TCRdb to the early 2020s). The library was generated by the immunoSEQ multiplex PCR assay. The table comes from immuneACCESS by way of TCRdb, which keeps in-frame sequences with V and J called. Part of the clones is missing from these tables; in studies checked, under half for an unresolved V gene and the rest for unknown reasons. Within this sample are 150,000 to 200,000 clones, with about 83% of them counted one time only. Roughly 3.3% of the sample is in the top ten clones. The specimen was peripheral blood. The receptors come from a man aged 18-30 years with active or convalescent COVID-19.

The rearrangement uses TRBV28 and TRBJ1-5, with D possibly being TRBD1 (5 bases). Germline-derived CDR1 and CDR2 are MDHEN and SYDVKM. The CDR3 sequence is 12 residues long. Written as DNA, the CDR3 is TGTGCAACTGGACATAATAATCAGCCCCAGCATTTT. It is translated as CATGHNNQPQHF.

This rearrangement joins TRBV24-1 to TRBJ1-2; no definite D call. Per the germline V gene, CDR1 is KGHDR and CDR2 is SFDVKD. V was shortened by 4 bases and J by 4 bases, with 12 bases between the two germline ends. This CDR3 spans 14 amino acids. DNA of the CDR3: TGTGCCACCAGTGAAGCGACGTCGGCCTATGGCTACACCTTC. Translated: CATSEATSAYGYTF.

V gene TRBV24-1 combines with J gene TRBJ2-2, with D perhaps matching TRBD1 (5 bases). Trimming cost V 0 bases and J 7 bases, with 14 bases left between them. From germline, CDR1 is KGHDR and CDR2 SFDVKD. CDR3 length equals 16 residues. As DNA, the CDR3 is TGTGCCACCAGTGATTTGCGGCAGGGATTTGTCGGGGAGCTGTTTTTT. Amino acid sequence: CATSDLRQGFVGELFF.

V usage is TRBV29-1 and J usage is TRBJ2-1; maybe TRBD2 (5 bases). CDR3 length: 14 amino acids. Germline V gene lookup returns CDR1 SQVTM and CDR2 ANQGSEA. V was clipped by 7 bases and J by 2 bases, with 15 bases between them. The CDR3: CSALGGVAYNEQFF. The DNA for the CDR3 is TGCAGCGCCTTAGGAGGAGTGGCCTACAATGAGCAGTTCTTC.

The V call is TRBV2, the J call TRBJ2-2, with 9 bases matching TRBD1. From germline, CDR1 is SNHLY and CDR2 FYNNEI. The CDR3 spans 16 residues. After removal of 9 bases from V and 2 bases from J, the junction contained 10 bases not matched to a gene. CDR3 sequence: CARGDRAHLNTGELFF. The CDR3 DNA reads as TGTGCCAGGGGGGACAGGGCCCACCTCAACACCGGGGAGCTGTTTTTT.

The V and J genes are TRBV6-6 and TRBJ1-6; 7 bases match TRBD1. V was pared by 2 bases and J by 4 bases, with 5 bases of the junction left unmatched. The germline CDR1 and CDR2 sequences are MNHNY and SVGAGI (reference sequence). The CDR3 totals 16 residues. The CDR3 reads CASSYRGTVYNSPLHF. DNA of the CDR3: TGTGCCAGCAGTTACAGGGGGACAGTTTATAATTCACCCCTCCACTTT.

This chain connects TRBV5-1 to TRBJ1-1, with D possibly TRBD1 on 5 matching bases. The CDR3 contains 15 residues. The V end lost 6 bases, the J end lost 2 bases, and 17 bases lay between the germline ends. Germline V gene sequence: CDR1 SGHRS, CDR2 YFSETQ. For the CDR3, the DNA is TGCGCCAGCACCCTGACCCCAGGGCCTAACACTGAAGCTTTCTTT. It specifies CASTLTPGPNTEAFF.

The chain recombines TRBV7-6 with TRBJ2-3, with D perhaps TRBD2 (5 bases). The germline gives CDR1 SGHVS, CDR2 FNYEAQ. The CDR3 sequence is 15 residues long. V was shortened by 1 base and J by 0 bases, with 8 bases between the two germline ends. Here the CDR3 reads CASSLDIASTDTQYF. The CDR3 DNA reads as TGTGCCAGCAGCTTAGACATAGCGAGCACAGATACGCAGTATTTT. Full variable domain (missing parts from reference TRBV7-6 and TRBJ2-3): GAGVSQSPRYKVTKRGQDVALRCDPISGHVSLYWYRQALGQGPEFLTYFNYEAQQDKSGLPNDRFSAERPEGSISTLTIQRTEQRDSAMYRCASSLDIASTDTQYFGPGTRLTVL.

CDR3 coding DNA: TGTGCCACCAGTGATCTGCGGGACAGCTCCCCCAATGAGCAGTTCTTC. It translates to CATSDLRDSSPNEQFF. This chain links TRBV24-1 with TRBJ2-1, with D possibly TRBD1 on 7 matching bases. The CDR3 extends over 16 amino acids. V was clipped by 3 bases and J by 6 bases, with 17 bases between them. Germline V gene lookup returns CDR1 KGHDR and CDR2 SFDVKD.